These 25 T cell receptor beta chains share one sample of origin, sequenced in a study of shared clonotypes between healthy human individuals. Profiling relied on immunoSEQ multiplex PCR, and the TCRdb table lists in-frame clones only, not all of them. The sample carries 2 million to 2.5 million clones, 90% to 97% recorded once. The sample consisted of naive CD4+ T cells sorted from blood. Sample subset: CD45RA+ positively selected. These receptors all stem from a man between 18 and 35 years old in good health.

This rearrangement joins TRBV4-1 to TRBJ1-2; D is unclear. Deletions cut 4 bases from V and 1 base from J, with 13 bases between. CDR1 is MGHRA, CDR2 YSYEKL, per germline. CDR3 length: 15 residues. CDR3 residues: CASSRVQRSNYGYTF. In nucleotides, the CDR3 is TGCGCCAGCAGCCGCGTTCAACGGAGTAACTATGGCTACACCTTC.

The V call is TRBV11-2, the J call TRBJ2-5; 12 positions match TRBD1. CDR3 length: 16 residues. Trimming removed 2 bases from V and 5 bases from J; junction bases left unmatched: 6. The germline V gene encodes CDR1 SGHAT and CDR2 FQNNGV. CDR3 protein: CASSLLGTGGLETQYF. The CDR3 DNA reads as TGTGCCAGCAGCTTATTAGGGACAGGGGGCTTGGAGACCCAGTACTTC. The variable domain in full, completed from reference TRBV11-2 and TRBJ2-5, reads EAGVAQSPRYKIIEKRQSVAFWCNPISGHATLYWYQQILGQGPKLLIQFQNNGVVDDSQLPKDRFSAERLKGVDSTLKIQPAKLEDSAVYLCASSLLGTGGLETQYFGPGTRLLVL.

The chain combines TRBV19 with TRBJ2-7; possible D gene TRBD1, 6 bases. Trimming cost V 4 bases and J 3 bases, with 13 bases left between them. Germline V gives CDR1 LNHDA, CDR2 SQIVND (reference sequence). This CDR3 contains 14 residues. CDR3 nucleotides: TGTGCCAGTAGTAAACACCTGGACAGCTACGAGCAGTACTTC. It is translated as CASSKHLDSYEQYF.

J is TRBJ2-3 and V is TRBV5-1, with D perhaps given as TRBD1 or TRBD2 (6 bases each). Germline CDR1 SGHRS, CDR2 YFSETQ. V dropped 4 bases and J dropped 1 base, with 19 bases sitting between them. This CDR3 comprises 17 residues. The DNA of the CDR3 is TGCGCCAGCAGCCTCCGGACAGCTTCGGGGGGCACAGATACGCAGTATTTT. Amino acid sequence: CASSLRTASGGTDTQYF. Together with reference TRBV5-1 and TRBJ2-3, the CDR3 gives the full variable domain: KAGVTQTPRYLIKTRGQQVTLSCSPISGHRSVSWYQQTPGQGLQFLFEYFSETQRNKGNFPGRFSGRQFSNSRSEMNVSTLELGDSALYLCASSLRTASGGTDTQYFGPGTRLTVL.

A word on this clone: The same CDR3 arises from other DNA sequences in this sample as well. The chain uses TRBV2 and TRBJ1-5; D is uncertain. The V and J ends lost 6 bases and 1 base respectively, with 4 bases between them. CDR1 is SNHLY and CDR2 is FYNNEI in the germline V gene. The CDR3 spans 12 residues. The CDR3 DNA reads TGTGCCAGCAGAGACAGCAATCAGCCCCAGCATTTT. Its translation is CASRDSNQPQHF.

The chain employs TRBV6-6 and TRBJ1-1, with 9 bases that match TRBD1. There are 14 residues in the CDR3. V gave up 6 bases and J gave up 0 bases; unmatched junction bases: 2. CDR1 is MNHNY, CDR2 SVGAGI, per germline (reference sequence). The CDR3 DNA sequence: TGTGCCAGCAGGGGGACAGGGCTGAACACTGAAGCTTTCTTT. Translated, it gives CASRGTGLNTEAFF.

The CDR3: CASSSRDRATDTQYF. The CDR3 nucleotides are TGTGCCAGCAGTTCCCGGGACAGGGCCACAGATACGCAGTATTTT. V and J are TRBV6-6 and TRBJ2-3, with 9 bases fitting TRBD1. Per germline, CDR1 MNHNY and CDR2 SVGAGI (reference sequence). V trimming: 4 bases; J trimming: 2 bases; junction bases outside the gene matches: 4. The CDR3 sequence is 15 residues long.

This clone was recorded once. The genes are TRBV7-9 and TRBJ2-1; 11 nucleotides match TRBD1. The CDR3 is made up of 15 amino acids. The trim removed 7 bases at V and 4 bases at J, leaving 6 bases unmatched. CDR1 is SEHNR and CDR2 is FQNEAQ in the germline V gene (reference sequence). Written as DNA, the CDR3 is TGTGCCAGCACAGGAGGACAGGGGGCATACAATGAGCAGTTCTTC. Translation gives CASTGGQGAYNEQFF.

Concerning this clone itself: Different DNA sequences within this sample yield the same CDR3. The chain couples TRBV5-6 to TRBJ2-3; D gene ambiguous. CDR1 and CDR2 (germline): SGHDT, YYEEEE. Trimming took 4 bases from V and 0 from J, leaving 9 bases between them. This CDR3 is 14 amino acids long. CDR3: CASSPGPSTDTQYF. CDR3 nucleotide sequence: TGTGCCAGCAGCCCCGGACCTAGCACAGATACGCAGTATTTT.

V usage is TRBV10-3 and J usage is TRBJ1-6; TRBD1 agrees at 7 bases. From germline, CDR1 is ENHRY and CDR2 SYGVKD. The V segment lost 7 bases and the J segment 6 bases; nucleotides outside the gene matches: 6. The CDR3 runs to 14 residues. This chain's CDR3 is CAITRDSFNSPLHF. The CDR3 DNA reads TGTGCCATCACCCGGGACAGTTTTAATTCACCCCTCCACTTT.

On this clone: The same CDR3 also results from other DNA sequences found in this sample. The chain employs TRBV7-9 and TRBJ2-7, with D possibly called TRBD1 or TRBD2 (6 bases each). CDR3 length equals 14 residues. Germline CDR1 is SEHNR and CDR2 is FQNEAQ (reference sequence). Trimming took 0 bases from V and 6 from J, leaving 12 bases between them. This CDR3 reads CASSLAGGRGEQYF. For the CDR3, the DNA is TGTGCCAGCAGCTTAGCGGGGGGCAGAGGCGAGCAGTACTTC.

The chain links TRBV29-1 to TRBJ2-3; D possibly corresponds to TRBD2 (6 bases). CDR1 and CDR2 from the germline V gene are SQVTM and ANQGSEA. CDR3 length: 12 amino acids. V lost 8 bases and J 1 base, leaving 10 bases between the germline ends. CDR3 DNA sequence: TGCAGCATAGGGACTGGCACAGATACGCAGTATTTT. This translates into CSIGTGTDTQYF.

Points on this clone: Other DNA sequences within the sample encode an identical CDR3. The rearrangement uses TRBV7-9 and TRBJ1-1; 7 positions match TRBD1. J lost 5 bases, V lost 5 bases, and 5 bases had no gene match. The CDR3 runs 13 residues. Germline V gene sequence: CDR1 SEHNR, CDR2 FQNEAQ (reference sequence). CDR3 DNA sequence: TGTGCCAGCAGCCCTCAGGGGGGGACTGAAGCTTTCTTT. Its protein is CASSPQGGTEAFF.

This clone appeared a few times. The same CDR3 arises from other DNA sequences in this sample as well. CDR3 nucleotide sequence: TGCGCCAGCAGCGTACAGGGGGGGAACACTGAAGCTTTCTTT. Residues: CASSVQGGNTEAFF. V is TRBV5-1 and J is TRBJ1-1; 8 nucleotides line up with TRBD1. V lost 4 bases and J lost 1; bases outside the gene matches: 3. Germline CDR1 is SGHRS and CDR2 is YFSETQ. The CDR3 runs 14 residues.

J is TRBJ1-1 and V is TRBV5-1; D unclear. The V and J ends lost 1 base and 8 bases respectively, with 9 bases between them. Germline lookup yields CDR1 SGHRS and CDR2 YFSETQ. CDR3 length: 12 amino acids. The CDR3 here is CASSLNHKEAFF. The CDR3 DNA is TGCGCCAGCAGCTTGAACCATAAAGAAGCTTTCTTT.

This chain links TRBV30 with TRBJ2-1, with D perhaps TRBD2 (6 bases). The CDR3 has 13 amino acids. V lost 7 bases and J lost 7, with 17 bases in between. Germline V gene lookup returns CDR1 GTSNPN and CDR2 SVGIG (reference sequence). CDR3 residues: CASRGNPPNEQFF. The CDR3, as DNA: TGTGCCTCCCGGGGGAACCCACCGAATGAGCAGTTCTTC.

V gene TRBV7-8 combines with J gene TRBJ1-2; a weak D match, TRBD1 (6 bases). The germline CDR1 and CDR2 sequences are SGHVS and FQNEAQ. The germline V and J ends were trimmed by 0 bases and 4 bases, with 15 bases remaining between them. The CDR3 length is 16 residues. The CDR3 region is CASSLAPAGATYGYTF. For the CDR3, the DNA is TGTGCCAGCAGCTTAGCCCCGGCAGGGGCAACCTATGGCTACACCTTC.

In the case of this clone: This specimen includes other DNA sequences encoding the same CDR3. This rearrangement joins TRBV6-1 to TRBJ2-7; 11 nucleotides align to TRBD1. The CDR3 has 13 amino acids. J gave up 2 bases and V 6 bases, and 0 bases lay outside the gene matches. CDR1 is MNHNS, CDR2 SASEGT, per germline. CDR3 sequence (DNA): TGTGCCAGCAGGGGACAGGGGGCCTACGAGCAGTACTTC. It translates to CASRGQGAYEQYF.

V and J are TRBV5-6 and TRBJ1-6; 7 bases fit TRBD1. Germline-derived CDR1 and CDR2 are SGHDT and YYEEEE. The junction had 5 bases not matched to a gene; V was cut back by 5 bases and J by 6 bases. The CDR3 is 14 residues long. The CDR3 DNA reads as TGTGCCAGCAGGGAACAGGGGAGTAATTCACCCCTCCACTTT. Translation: CASREQGSNSPLHF.

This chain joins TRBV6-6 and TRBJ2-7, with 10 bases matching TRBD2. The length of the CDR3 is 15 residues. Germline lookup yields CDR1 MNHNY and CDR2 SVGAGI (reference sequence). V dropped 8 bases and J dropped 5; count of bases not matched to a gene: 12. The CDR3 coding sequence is TGTGCCAGCGCACAACTGCTAGCGGGAGTTGACGAGCAGTACTTC. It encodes CASAQLLAGVDEQYF.

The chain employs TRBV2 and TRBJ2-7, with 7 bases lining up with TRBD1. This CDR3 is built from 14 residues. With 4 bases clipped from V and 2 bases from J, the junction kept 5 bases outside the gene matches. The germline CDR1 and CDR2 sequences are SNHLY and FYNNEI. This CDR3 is CASSGGQLTYEQYF. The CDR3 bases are TGTGCCAGCAGTGGGGGACAGTTAACCTACGAGCAGTACTTC.

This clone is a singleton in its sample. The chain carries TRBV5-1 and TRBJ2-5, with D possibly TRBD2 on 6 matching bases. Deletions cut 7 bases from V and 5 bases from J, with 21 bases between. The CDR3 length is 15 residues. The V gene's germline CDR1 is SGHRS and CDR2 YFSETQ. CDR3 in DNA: TGCGCCAGCGGGGTTGGGGGGAACCTCTGGGAGACCCAGTACTTC. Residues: CASGVGGNLWETQYF.

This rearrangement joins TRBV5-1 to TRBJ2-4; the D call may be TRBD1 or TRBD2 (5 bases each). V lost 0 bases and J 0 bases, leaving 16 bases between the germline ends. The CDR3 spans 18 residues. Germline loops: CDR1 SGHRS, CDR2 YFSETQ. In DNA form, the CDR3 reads TGCGCCAGCAGCTTGGTCGGCAGGGACCCTCTAGCCAAAAACATTCAGTACTTC. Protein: CASSLVGRDPLAKNIQYF.

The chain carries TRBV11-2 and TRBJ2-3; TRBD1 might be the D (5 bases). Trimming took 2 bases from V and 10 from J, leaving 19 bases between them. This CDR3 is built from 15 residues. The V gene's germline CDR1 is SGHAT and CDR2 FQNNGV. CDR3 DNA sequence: TGTGCCAGCAGCTTACCCCATGGGGCATCTGCGGCGCAGTATTTT. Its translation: CASSLPHGASAAQYF.

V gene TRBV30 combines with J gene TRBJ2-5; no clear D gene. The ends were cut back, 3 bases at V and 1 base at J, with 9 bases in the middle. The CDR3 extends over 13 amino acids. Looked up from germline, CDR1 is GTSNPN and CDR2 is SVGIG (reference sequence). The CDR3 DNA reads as TGTGCCTGGAGCCCCGACCGCCAAGAGACCCAGTACTTC. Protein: CAWSPDRQETQYF.